These T cell receptor beta chains were read from a single sample in a study of blood T cells in healthy people across ages. TCRdb independently ran MiXCR on the 5' RACE reads; one entry per CDR3 protein. The sample shows hundreds of thousands of distinct CDR3 sequences, approximately 31% of them seen only once. Sequencing used blood. The receptors originated from a woman aged 80 or over in good health. Each CDR3 is given with its conserved first and last residue. D genes are given only for firm matches. The size field is filled for only some rows; it gives once, few, many or a size class.

j_gene: TRBJ1-5
abundance: .
v_gene: TRBV10-2
d_gene: .
len: 13
CDR3nt: TGCGCCAGCAGTACGGGCCAGAATCAGCCCCAGCATTTT
CDR3aa: CASSTGQNQPQHF

j_gene: TRBJ2-5
abundance: many
v_gene: TRBV6-1
d_gene: .
len: 13
CDR3nt: TGTGCCAGCAGTGACAGTTTAAGGGAGACCCAGTACTTC
CDR3aa: CASSDSLRETQYF

j_gene: TRBJ1-4
abundance: many
v_gene: TRBV20-1
d_gene: .
len: 14
CDR3nt: TGCAGTGCTAGACGGCTGTCGTATAATGAAAAACTGTTTTTT
CDR3aa: CSARRLSYNEKLFF

j_gene: TRBJ1-6
abundance: .
v_gene: TRBV9
d_gene: .
len: 17
CDR3nt: TGTGCCAGCAGCGTGGACCCGCAGAGCTCCTATAATTCACCCCTCCACTTT
CDR3aa: CASSVDPQSSYNSPLHF

j_gene: TRBJ2-1
abundance: .
v_gene: TRBV10-3
d_gene: TRBD2
len: 15
CDR3nt: TGTGCCATCAGTGAAGGTCTAGCGGGCTACAATGAGCAGTTCTTC
CDR3aa: CAISEGLAGYNEQFF

j_gene: TRBJ1-4
abundance: .
v_gene: TRBV29-1
d_gene: .
len: 13
CDR3nt: TGCAGCGTCTCCCTCGGAGCTACTGAAAAACTGTTTTTT
CDR3aa: CSVSLGATEKLFF

j_gene: TRBJ1-1
abundance: .
v_gene: TRBV28
d_gene: TRBD1
len: 15
CDR3nt: TGTGCCAGCCTCAAAATCGGACAGGGGGGCCCTGAAGCTTTCTTT
CDR3aa: CASLKIGQGGPEAFF

j_gene: TRBJ2-7
abundance: many
v_gene: TRBV5-1
d_gene: .
len: 16
CDR3nt: TGCGCCAGCAGCTTGCCGGCAGGGCCGGGCTCCTACGAGCAGTACTTC
CDR3aa: CASSLPAGPGSYEQYF

j_gene: TRBJ1-4
abundance: .
v_gene: TRBV4-1
d_gene: .
len: 14
CDR3nt: TGCGCCAGCAGCCCCCGGGCAGAGGGTGAAAAACTGTTTTTT
CDR3aa: CASSPRAEGEKLFF

j_gene: TRBJ2-1
abundance: .
v_gene: TRBV3-1
d_gene: TRBD1
len: 15
CDR3nt: TGTGCCAGCAGCCGTAACAGGGGCCCTGGGGATGAGCAGTTCTTC
CDR3aa: CASSRNRGPGDEQFF

j_gene: TRBJ1-4
abundance: many
v_gene: TRBV20-1
d_gene: .
len: 14
CDR3nt: TGCAGTGCAGAGGTTACAGGGCTTGAGGGAAAACTGTTTTTT
CDR3aa: CSAEVTGLEGKLFF

j_gene: TRBJ2-5
abundance: many
v_gene: TRBV6-2/TRBV6-3
d_gene: TRBD2
len: 14
CDR3nt: TGTGCCAGCCGGACTAGCGGTACCCAAGAGACCCAGTACTTC
CDR3aa: CASRTSGTQETQYF

j_gene: TRBJ1-5
abundance: .
v_gene: TRBV7-2
d_gene: .
len: 14
CDR3nt: TGTGCCAGCATCGGACCGAGCCCAGGCGGGCCCCAGCATTTT
CDR3aa: CASIGPSPGGPQHF

j_gene: TRBJ1-2
abundance: many
v_gene: TRBV20-1
d_gene: .
len: 13
CDR3nt: TGCAGTGCTAGTAGTCGGCCTAACTATGGCTACACCTTC
CDR3aa: CSASSRPNYGYTF

j_gene: TRBJ2-5
abundance: .
v_gene: TRBV6-6
d_gene: .
len: 13
CDR3nt: TGTGCCAGCACGGCAGTTTCCCACAATGAGCAGTACTTC
CDR3aa: CASTAVSHNEQYF

j_gene: TRBJ1-1
abundance: few
v_gene: TRBV6-1
d_gene: .
len: 11
CDR3nt: TGTGCCAGCAGAAGGAGAGGGGAAGCTTTCTTT
CDR3aa: CASRRRGEAFF

j_gene: TRBJ2-2
abundance: .
v_gene: TRBV5-1
d_gene: .
len: 13
CDR3nt: TGCGCCGGCCGGACGGGGAACACCGGGGAGCTGTTTTTT
CDR3aa: CAGRTGNTGELFF

j_gene: TRBJ2-5
abundance: many
v_gene: TRBV7-9
d_gene: TRBD2
len: 15
CDR3nt: TGTGCCAGCAGCTTAGGAGGAGGACTAGTCGAGACCCAGTACTTC
CDR3aa: CASSLGGGLVETQYF

j_gene: TRBJ2-3
abundance: .
v_gene: TRBV7-2
d_gene: TRBD2
len: 15
CDR3nt: TGTGCCAGCAGCTTATCGGGACGGGGAGGGGATACGCAGTATTTT
CDR3aa: CASSLSGRGGDTQYF

j_gene: TRBJ2-7
abundance: many
v_gene: TRBV20-1
d_gene: .
len: 16
CDR3nt: TGCAGTGCTAGAGATCCAACGGGGGTCGGCCCCTCCGAGCAGTACTTC
CDR3aa: CSARDPTGVGPSEQYF

j_gene: TRBJ1-5
abundance: many
v_gene: TRBV6-6
d_gene: TRBD1
len: 17
CDR3nt: TGTGCCAGCAGTTACTCGGTTTTAACAGGGGACAATCAGCCCCAGCATTTT
CDR3aa: CASSYSVLTGDNQPQHF

j_gene: TRBJ1-4
abundance: .
v_gene: TRBV19
d_gene: .
len: 15
CDR3nt: TGTGCCAGTAGTGTCTCAGGAGGCCGTAATGAAAAACTGTTTTTT
CDR3aa: CASSVSGGRNEKLFF

j_gene: TRBJ2-5
abundance: many
v_gene: TRBV7-2
d_gene: .
len: 15
CDR3nt: TGTGCCAGCAGCTTAGATGGGGGGCGTGAAGAGACCCAGTACTTC
CDR3aa: CASSLDGGREETQYF

j_gene: TRBJ1-2
abundance: .
v_gene: TRBV20-1
d_gene: .
len: 12
CDR3nt: TGCAGTGCTAGAGGGACCGCCTATATCTACACCTTC
CDR3aa: CSARGTAYIYTF

j_gene: TRBJ2-7
abundance: .
v_gene: TRBV20-1
d_gene: .
len: 13
CDR3nt: TGCAGTGCTGAAGTCGAGCTCTCCTACGAGCAGTACTTC
CDR3aa: CSAEVELSYEQYF

j_gene: TRBJ2-1
abundance: .
v_gene: TRBV20-1
d_gene: TRBD1
len: 15
CDR3nt: TGCAGTGCTAGACCGACAGGGACGAGGTTGGAGACCCAGTTCTTC
CDR3aa: CSARPTGTRLETQFF

j_gene: TRBJ2-1
abundance: .
v_gene: TRBV7-6
d_gene: TRBD1
len: 15
CDR3nt: TGTGCCAGCAGCTTCCAGGGGGACAGTTGCAATGAGCAGTTCTTC
CDR3aa: CASSFQGDSCNEQFF

j_gene: TRBJ2-5
abundance: many
v_gene: TRBV3-1
d_gene: .
len: 13
CDR3nt: TGTGCCAGCAGCCAAAAGCCCCTGGGGACCCAGTACTTC
CDR3aa: CASSQKPLGTQYF

j_gene: TRBJ2-7
abundance: few
v_gene: TRBV19
d_gene: .
len: 16
CDR3nt: TGTGCCAGTAGTATGAGGGGGGCTAGCGCCTCCTACGAGCAGTACTTC
CDR3aa: CASSMRGASASYEQYF

j_gene: TRBJ2-1
abundance: many
v_gene: TRBV7-2
d_gene: .
len: 13
CDR3nt: TGTGCCAGCAGCCCCAGACGGGGGAATGAGCAGTTCTTC
CDR3aa: CASSPRRGNEQFF

j_gene: TRBJ1-5
abundance: few
v_gene: TRBV7-2
d_gene: .
len: 14
CDR3nt: TGTGCCAGCAGCTTAGCGGTCACGGGTCAGCCCCAGCATTTT
CDR3aa: CASSLAVTGQPQHF

j_gene: TRBJ2-3
abundance: .
v_gene: TRBV9
d_gene: TRBD2
len: 14
CDR3nt: TGTGCCAGCAGCGTTCCGAGCGGGGGGGGTACGCAGTATTTT
CDR3aa: CASSVPSGGGTQYF

j_gene: TRBJ2-1
abundance: many
v_gene: TRBV27
d_gene: .
len: 11
CDR3nt: TGTGCCAGCAGTTCTTTTCAGGGGCAGTTCTTC
CDR3aa: CASSSFQGQFF

j_gene: TRBJ2-3
abundance: .
v_gene: TRBV12-3/TRBV12-4
d_gene: .
len: 15
CDR3nt: TGTGCCAGCAGTTTCAGAGGTCCTAGCGCAGATATGCAGTATTTT
CDR3aa: CASSFRGPSADMQYF